The 20 T cell receptor beta chains below were found in one sample sequenced in a study of blood T cells in healthy people across ages. Primers used in a second PCR of about 7 to 12 cycles were a sample-barcoded 5' primer and a J-beta primer mix. TCRdb ran MiXCR on the 5' RACE reads and lists one entry per CDR3 protein. The sample includes fewer than 2 million distinct CDR3 sequences, approximately 40% of them seen just once. The sample consisted of blood. Every receptor here comes from a human donor in good health.

This clonotype was seen a few times. The chain recombines TRBV2 with TRBJ2-7; D not certain. Germline V gives CDR1 SNHLY, CDR2 FYNNEI. V lost 6 bases and J 3 bases, leaving 9 bases between the germline ends. The CDR3 sequence is 12 residues long. Written as DNA, the CDR3 is TGTGCCAGCAGATCAGAGGTCTACGAGCAGTACTTC. Protein: CASRSEVYEQYF.

As concerns this clonotype: A much bigger clone sits one base away, suggesting this may be a read error. The chain couples TRBV29-1 to TRBJ1-2; perhaps TRBD1 as D (5 bases). The germline gives CDR1 SQVTM, CDR2 ANQGSEA. This CDR3 contains 14 residues. V was cut by 8 bases and J by 4 bases, with 20 bases left in between. This chain's CDR3 is CSIVGWTGGYGYTF. The CDR3 DNA reads TGCAGCATTGTGGGATGGACCGGGGGCTATGGCTACACCTTC.

The table lists this clonotype with a few counts. The chain links TRBV28 to TRBJ2-1; D not resolved. Trimming cost V 6 bases and J 5 bases, with 14 bases left between them. The CDR3 is 14 residues long. The germline gives CDR1 MDHEN, CDR2 SYDVKM. CDR3 loop: CASSPGQDDNEQFF. CDR3 DNA sequence: TGTGCCAGCAGCCCAGGTCAGGACGACAATGAGCAGTTCTTC.

This clonotype has a handful of counts. This chain links TRBV4-2 with TRBJ1-2; no firm D call. Trimming took off 0 bases at V and 4 bases at J, with 9 bases between the two ends. CDR1 and CDR2 from the germline V gene are LGHNA and YNFKEQ. The CDR3 is made up of 14 amino acids. The CDR3 DNA follows: TGTGCCAGCAGCCAAGATTCACAGACCTATGGCTACACCTTC. Its translation is CASSQDSQTYGYTF.

In nucleotides, the CDR3 is TGTGCCAGCAGTTCGACAGGGGGGTCTTTTAATTCACCCCTCCACTTT. This gives the protein CASSSTGGSFNSPLHF. J is TRBJ1-6 and V is TRBV27; 9 nucleotides agree with TRBD1. Germline V gene lookup returns CDR1 MNHEY and CDR2 SMNVEV (reference sequence). The CDR3 totals 16 residues. The trim removed 4 bases at V and 6 bases at J, leaving 7 bases unmatched.

This clonotype has just a few counts. The chain carries TRBV7-2 and TRBJ2-7; possible D gene TRBD1, 6 bases. Germline CDR1 is SGHTA and CDR2 is FQGNSA. The CDR3 is made up of 16 amino acids. V lost 2 bases to trimming and J lost 1 base, with 15 bases between them. The CDR3 DNA sequence: TGTGCCAGCAGCTTAAGCCCGGACAGCAAGTCCTACGAGCAGTACTTC. Translating it yields CASSLSPDSKSYEQYF.

This clonotype showed up many times. The CDR3 protein is CASSSRTIGSGANVLTF. The CDR3 DNA reads as TGTGCCAGCAGCTCAAGGACTATCGGCTCTGGGGCCAACGTCCTGACTTTC. This chain links TRBV9 with TRBJ2-6; tentatively, D is TRBD2 (6 bases). V was pared by 4 bases and J by 0 bases, with 14 bases between. Germline V gene sequence: CDR1 SGDLS, CDR2 YYNGEE. The CDR3 has 17 amino acids. The complete variable domain, with remaining parts taken from reference TRBV9 and TRBJ2-6, reads DSGVTQTPKHLITATGQRVTLRCSPRSGDLSVYWYQQSLDQGLQFLIQYYNGEERAKGNILERFSAQQFPDLHSELNLSSLELGDSALYFCASSSRTIGSGANVLTFGAGSRLTVL.

This clonotype was counted a few times. V and J are TRBV5-6 and TRBJ1-2, with D uncertain. The V and J ends lost 2 bases and 6 bases respectively, with 11 bases between them. The V gene's germline CDR1 is SGHDT and CDR2 YYEEEE. The CDR3 length is 13 residues. The CDR3 loop reads CASSFWGVNGYTF. CDR3 nucleotides: TGTGCCAGCAGCTTCTGGGGAGTAAATGGCTACACCTTC.

The CDR3 protein is CSVEEDGGYEQYF. The CDR3 DNA reads as TGCAGCGTTGAAGAGGACGGGGGCTACGAGCAGTACTTC. The V and J genes are TRBV29-1 and TRBJ2-7; tentative D call: TRBD2 (6 bases). This CDR3 has 13 residues. Trimming took 0 bases from V and 3 from J, leaving 9 bases between them. From germline, CDR1 is SQVTM and CDR2 ANQGSEA.

This clonotype was recorded once. V is TRBV3-1 and J is TRBJ1-2; 9 bases align to TRBD1. This CDR3 region has 13 residues. With V trimmed by 1 base and J by 10 bases, 4 bases remained unmatched. Germline lookup yields CDR1 LGHDT and CDR2 YNNKEL (reference sequence). The chain's CDR3 is CASSQGDRDPYTF. The CDR3 DNA follows: TGTGCCAGCAGCCAAGGGGACAGGGATCCCTACACCTTC.

The chain has TRBV28 and TRBJ2-3, with 7 bases that match TRBD1. V lost 5 bases to trimming and J lost 2 bases; unmatched junction nucleotides: 4. Looked up from germline, CDR1 is MDHEN and CDR2 is SYDVKM. The CDR3 length is 14 residues. The CDR3 DNA follows: TGTGCCAGCAGTGAGGGGGCGTTCACAGATACGCAGTATTTT. It codes for CASSEGAFTDTQYF.

The CDR3 bases are TGCAGTGCTAGTAAGGGTTCTTCAGGTACGCAGTATTTT. It specifies CSASKGSSGTQYF. The chain recombines TRBV20-1 with TRBJ2-3; D is unclear. V was cut by 3 bases and J by 8 bases, with 15 bases left in between. Germline V gene lookup returns CDR1 DFQATT and CDR2 SNEGSKA (reference sequence). The CDR3 spans 13 residues.

This clonotype was detected only a few times. The gene calls are TRBV29-1 and TRBJ2-5, with D perhaps being TRBD1 or TRBD2 (5 bases each). The germline CDR1 and CDR2 sequences are SQVTM and ANQGSEA. Between the trimmed V and J ends, which lost 6 bases and 0 bases, there was a span of 17 bases. The CDR3 runs to 15 residues. For the CDR3, the DNA is TGCAGCGTGGCCGGGACCACAAACAACCAAGAGACCCAGTACTTC. The encoded protein is CSVAGTTNNQETQYF. Full variable domain (missing parts from reference TRBV29-1 and TRBJ2-5): SAVISQKPSRDICQRGTSLTIQCQVDSQVTMMFWYRQQPGQSLTLIATANQGSEATYESGFVIDKFPISRPNLTFSTLTVSNMSPEDSSIYLCSVAGTTNNQETQYFGPGTRLLVL.

The J gene is TRBJ2-7, the V gene TRBV5-1; D perhaps matches TRBD1 (5 bases). CDR3 length equals 15 residues. CDR1 and CDR2 (germline): SGHRS, YFSETQ. The ends were cut back, 4 bases at V and 1 base at J, with 15 bases in the middle. DNA of the CDR3: TGCGCCAGCAGCGTGAGCCCGACAGTATCCTACGAGCAGTACTTC. Residues: CASSVSPTVSYEQYF.

This clonotype was counted between two and nine times. The chain recombines TRBV12-3 or TRBV12-4 with TRBJ1-1, with 7 positions matching TRBD1. The CDR3 covers 14 residues. J was trimmed by 5 bases and V by 4 bases; bases with no gene match: 7. CDR3 protein: CASSSTGVSTEAFF. In DNA, the CDR3 is TGTGCCAGCAGTTCTACAGGGGTTTCGACTGAAGCTTTCTTT.

A single count supports this clonotype. The V gene is TRBV5-1, the J gene TRBJ2-7; maybe TRBD1 (6 bases). The end of the DNA fits TRBJ2-5 better, so the J call may be wrong. The CDR3 sequence is 18 residues long. The germline V gene has CDR1 SGHRS and CDR2 YFSETQ. CDR3 DNA: TGCGCCAGCAGCCGTGATGCATCGGACAGCCCCTTGGGGGAGACCCAGTACTTC. As protein: CASSRDASDSPLGETQYF.

DNA for the CDR3: TGTGCCAGCAGGGGATCCCCCAGGGGTTCAGGGGCCAACGTCCTGACTTTC. Translating it yields CASRGSPRGSGANVLTF. The V call is TRBV2, the J call TRBJ2-6, with a tentative D call TRBD1 (6 bases). Germline V CDR1 and CDR2: SNHLY, FYNNEI. Trimming shortened V by 6 bases and J by 4 bases, and 19 bases separated the two germline ends. The length of the CDR3 is 17 residues. Full variable domain (remainder filled in from reference TRBV2 and TRBJ2-6): EPEVTQTPSHQVTQMGQEVILRCVPISNHLYFYWYRQILGQKVEFLVSFYNNEISEKSEIFDDQFSVERPDGSNFTLKIRSTKLEDSAMYFCASRGSPRGSGANVLTFGAGSRLTVL.

This chain's CDR3 is CSGKSRVSYNEQFF. The CDR3 DNA follows: TGCAGCGGGAAGTCTAGAGTCTCCTACAATGAGCAGTTCTTC. The chain is built from TRBV29-1 and TRBJ2-1; D is uncertain. With 7 bases removed from V and 0 bases from J, the gap between germline ends came to 13 bases. Per the germline V gene, CDR1 is SQVTM and CDR2 is ANQGSEA. The CDR3 extends over 14 amino acids.

This sequence joins TRBV28 and TRBJ1-5; TRBD1 aligns across 11 bases. With V trimmed by 3 bases and J by 5 bases, 3 bases remained unmatched. Germline loops: CDR1 MDHEN, CDR2 SYDVKM. This CDR3 is 15 amino acids long. In nucleotides, the CDR3 is TGTGCCAGCAGTTTGTCGGGACAGGGGGATCAGCCCCAGCATTTT. Residues: CASSLSGQGDQPQHF.

This clonotype was detected only a few times. This chain uses TRBV14 with TRBJ2-6; a possible D gene is TRBD2 (5 bases). Between the trimmed V and J ends, which lost 1 base and 4 bases, there was a span of 14 bases. In germline, CDR1 is SGHDN, CDR2 FVKESK. The CDR3 is 17 residues long. The CDR3, as DNA: TGTGCCAGCAGCCAAGCACCCGTCGGGGTGGGGGCCAACGTCCTGACTTTC. Translation gives CASSQAPVGVGANVLTF.